The clone carrying this TCR beta chain was counted only a few times. These data originate in a study of control samples from healthy donors and cancer patients. V shed 6 bases and J shed 2 bases, with 14 bases lying between them. The germline CDR1 and CDR2 sequences are SNHLY and FYNNEI. The CDR3 covers 14 residues. TCRdb's copy holds only in-frame clones and misses some; the assay was immunoSEQ multiplex PCR. The sample shows 95,000 to 100,000 clones, around 80% of them seen only once. The rearrangement uses TRBV2 and TRBJ2-7; the D gene is possibly TRBD1 (7 bases). Material for sequencing was blood. This TCR derives from a man between 60 and 75 years old in good health. CDR3 in DNA: TGTGCCAGCAGGGCGGGACAGAGAGCCTACGAGCAGTACTTC. Translated: CASRAGQRAYEQYF.